This is a list of T cell receptor beta chains from one sample in a study of blood T cells in healthy people across ages. TCRdb passed the 5' RACE reads through MiXCR, listing each CDR3 protein once. Altogether 790,000 or so distinct CDR3 sequences are present, around 50% being singletons, with the ten largest covering 15% to 20%. Material for sequencing was blood. All receptors derive from a man at least 80 years old in good health. Each CDR3 is given with its conserved first and last residue. D genes are given only for firm matches. Only part of the rows carry a size: once, few, many, or a class if the clone is expanded.

V	size	D	J	DNA	CDR3
TRBV20-1	many	-	TRBJ2-3	TGCAGTGCTAGATTAGGGGGGGACACAGATACGCAGTATTTT	CSARLGGDTDTQYF
TRBV5-1	-	-	TRBJ2-6	TGCGCCAGCAGCTTGGGGGGGAATCGAGTCCCCGGGGCCAACGTCCTGACTTTC	CASSLGGNRVPGANVLTF
TRBV7-2	few	TRBD2	TRBJ2-1	TGTGCCAGCAGCCCCGCCGGGACTAGAGGCAATGAGCAGTTCTTC	CASSPAGTRGNEQFF
TRBV9	-	-	TRBJ1-2	TGTGCCAGCAGCGTAGCGGGGTCAGGCGTCGGAGGCTACACCTTC	CASSVAGSGVGGYTF
TRBV4-2	few	-	TRBJ2-1	TGTGCCAGCAGCCACCACAGCCCTGGCGGGAACAATGAGCAGTTCTTC	CASSHHSPGGNNEQFF
TRBV5-6	few	-	TRBJ2-3	TGTGCCAGCAGCTTGGGTCGGTATACGCAGTATTTT	CASSLGRYTQYF
TRBV20-1	many	TRBD2	TRBJ2-3	TGCAGTGCTATCTTAGGACTAGCGTATACGCAGTATTTT	CSAILGLAYTQYF
TRBV28	-	-	TRBJ1-5	TGTGCCAGCAGTTTAGGGGCTTCCACCCTAGGCAATCAGCCCCAGCATTTT	CASSLGASTLGNQPQHF
TRBV27	-	TRBD2	TRBJ2-5	TGTGCCAGCAGCACTAGCGGGAAAGAGACCCAGTACTTC	CASSTSGKETQYF
TRBV29-1	-	-	TRBJ1-1	TGCAGCGTTAGTCGGATGAACACTGAAGCTTTCTTT	CSVSRMNTEAFF
TRBV14	-	-	TRBJ2-3	TGTGCCAGCAGCCAAGAGGCCAGCATCACAGATACGCAGTATTTT	CASSQEASITDTQYF
TRBV29-1	-	-	TRBJ1-1	TGCAGCGTTGGGGCAAACACTGAAGCTTTCTTT	CSVGANTEAFF
TRBV7-3	few	-	TRBJ2-5	TGTGCCAGCAGCTTAAATCCGGGGCAAGAGACCCAGTACTTC	CASSLNPGQETQYF
TRBV16	-	TRBD2	TRBJ2-3	TGTGCCAGCAGCCAATGGACTAGCCGCGATACGCAGTATTTT	CASSQWTSRDTQYF
TRBV4-3	-	TRBD2	TRBJ2-3	TGCGCCAGCAGCCAAGATCGGACTAGCGGGAAGAGGGATACGCAGTATTTT	CASSQDRTSGKRDTQYF
TRBV7-2	few	-	TRBJ2-1	TGTGCCAGCAGCCCACGAGGGGGACTATACTCCTACAATGAGCAGTTCTTC	CASSPRGGLYSYNEQFF
TRBV12-3/TRBV12-4	few	TRBD2	TRBJ2-2	TGTGCCAGCAGTCCACTAGCGGGGGGCACCGGGGAGCTGTTTTTT	CASSPLAGGTGELFF
TRBV2	-	-	TRBJ1-6	TGTGCCATCCGTGGACGGATAAATTCACCCCTCCACTTT	CAIRGRINSPLHF
TRBV14	-	-	TRBJ2-1	TGTGCCAGCAGCCTCACCGTGGACAGTTCCTACAATGAGCAGTTCTTC	CASSLTVDSSYNEQFF
TRBV6-4	-	-	TRBJ2-3	TGTGCCAGCAGTGTGGCAGGGAATGGAGATACGCAGTATTTT	CASSVAGNGDTQYF
TRBV9	-	TRBD2	TRBJ2-7	TGTGCCAGCAGCCGTCTCAGGGAGGGCGAGCAGTACTTC	CASSRLREGEQYF
TRBV7-2	many	-	TRBJ2-5	TGTGCCAGCAGCGGCTTGGGTAAAGGACTACAAGAGACCCAGTACTTC	CASSGLGKGLQETQYF
TRBV24-1	-	TRBD1	TRBJ2-5	TGTGCCACCAGTGAAACCGGGACAGGGTCCTACAATGAGCAGTACTTC	CATSETGTGSYNEQYF
TRBV10-3	once	TRBD2	TRBJ2-1	TGTGCCATCAGTGATCGTAGCGGGAGGGTCATCGAGCAGTTCTTC	CAISDRSGRVIEQFF
TRBV9	few	-	TRBJ2-1	TGTGCCAGCAGCGTAGCTCGCGGTGAGCAGTTCTTC	CASSVARGEQFF
TRBV20-1	-	-	TRBJ2-7	TGCAGTGCTAGTTTTGGCGGGGACTCCTACAATGAGCAGTACTTC	CSASFGGDSYNEQYF
TRBV6-5	-	-	TRBJ2-1	TGTGCCAGCAGCTCCTTAGGTACCTACAATGAGCAGTTCTTC	CASSSLGTYNEQFF
TRBV19	-	TRBD1	TRBJ1-2	TGTGCCAGTAGTTCCGCGGACAGGGTCTATGGCTACACCTTC	CASSSADRVYGYTF
TRBV12-3/TRBV12-4	once	-	TRBJ1-2	TGTGCCAGCAGTTTGGGTGGGCAGCCCTATGGCTACACCTTC	CASSLGGQPYGYTF
TRBV24-1	-	-	TRBJ2-4	TGTGCCACCAGTGACGGGGGACAAAGCGACAAAAACATTCAGTACTTC	CATSDGGQSDKNIQYF
TRBV27	-	-	TRBJ1-2	TGTGCCAGCAGTTTGCAGTGGCAGAACTATGGCTACACCTTC	CASSLQWQNYGYTF
TRBV12-3/TRBV12-4	-	-	TRBJ2-4	TGTGCCAGCAGTTCCACACAGAGCTCCTACGAGCCGTACTTC	CASSSTQSSYEPYF
TRBV7-3	many	-	TRBJ2-1	TGTGCCAGCAGCTTACGAGGGACCTCCTACAATGAGCAGTTCTTC	CASSLRGTSYNEQFF
TRBV6-2/TRBV6-3	-	TRBD2	TRBJ2-6	TGTGCCAGCAGTAGATTGCCGCTAGCGGGAGTAGATGGGGCCAACGTCCTGACTTTC	CASSRLPLAGVDGANVLTF
TRBV4-2	few	-	TRBJ2-5	TGTGCCAGCAGCCCCGTGGGGCAGCAAGAGACCCAGTACTTC	CASSPVGQQETQYF
TRBV30	-	-	TRBJ2-5	TGTGCCTGGACTGGTTACAATGAGCAGTACTTC	CAWTGYNEQYF
TRBV4-2	-	TRBD2	TRBJ2-7	TGTGCCAGCAGCCAAGGGACTAGCGGAGGTTACGAGCAGTACTTC	CASSQGTSGGYEQYF
TRBV7-2	-	TRBD2	TRBJ2-7	TGTGCCAGCAGCGTCTCCGGGGGGGGAATAGGCTACGAGCAGTACTTC	CASSVSGGGIGYEQYF
TRBV18	-	-	TRBJ2-2	TGTGCCAGCTCACCACGAAACCGGGAGCTGTTTTTT	CASSPRNRELFF
TRBV5-1	-	TRBD2	TRBJ2-5	TGCGCCAGCAGCGTGGGCGGGTTAGCGGGAGAGGAGACCCAGTACTTC	CASSVGGLAGEETQYF
TRBV7-9	few	TRBD1	TRBJ1-1	TGTGCCAGCAGCTTAGAACAGGGGACTGAAGCTTTCTTT	CASSLEQGTEAFF
TRBV4-1	-	-	TRBJ2-2	TGCGCCAGCAGCGGTGTCCCGCCGGGGGAGCTGTTTTTT	CASSGVPPGELFF
TRBV20-1	once	-	TRBJ2-6	TGCAGTGCTAGAGATTCAGGGGCTGGGGCCAACGTCCTGACTTTC	CSARDSGAGANVLTF
TRBV7-9	-	-	TRBJ1-4	TGTGCCAGCAGCCCAAGTGGGGGCGCGGAAAAACTGTTTTTT	CASSPSGGAEKLFF